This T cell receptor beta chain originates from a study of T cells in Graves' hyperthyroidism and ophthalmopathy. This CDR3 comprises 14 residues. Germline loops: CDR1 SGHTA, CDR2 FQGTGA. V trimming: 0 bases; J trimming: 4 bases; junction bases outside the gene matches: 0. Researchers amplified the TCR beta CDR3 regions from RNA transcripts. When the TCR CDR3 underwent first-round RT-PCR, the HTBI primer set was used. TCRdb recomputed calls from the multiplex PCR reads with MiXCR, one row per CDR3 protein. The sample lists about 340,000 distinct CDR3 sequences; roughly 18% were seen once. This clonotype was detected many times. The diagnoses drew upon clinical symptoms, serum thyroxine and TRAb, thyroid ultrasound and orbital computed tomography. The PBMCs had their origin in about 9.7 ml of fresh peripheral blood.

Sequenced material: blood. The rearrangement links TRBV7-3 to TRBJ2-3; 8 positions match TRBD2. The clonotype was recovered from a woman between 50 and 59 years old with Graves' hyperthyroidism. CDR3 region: CASSLTGGADTQYF. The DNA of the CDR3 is TGTGCCAGCAGCTTAACCGGGGGGGCAGATACGCAGTATTTT.